Below, 6 T cell receptor beta chains from the same sample are listed, as sequenced in a study of blood T cell repertoires in COVID-19. TCRdb keeps only in-frame clones here, not all; method: immunoSEQ multiplex PCR. This sample has 200,000 to 250,000 clones, with about 84% found just once. Source material: peripheral blood. These receptors were taken from a man at least 80 years old with acute or convalescent COVID-19.

V gene TRBV18 combines with J gene TRBJ1-1, with D possibly TRBD1 on 6 matching bases. V was trimmed by 0 bases and J by 6 bases, leaving 14 bases between them. In germline, CDR1 is KGHSH, CDR2 LQKENI. CDR3 length equals 15 residues. CDR3 in DNA: TGTGCCAGCTCACCACCTAGGACAGAAAGGTCTGAAGCTTTCTTT. Protein sequence: CASSPPRTERSEAFF.

Remarks on this clone: This same CDR3 is encoded by further DNA sequences in the sample. The CDR3 is CASSQDGTANYGYTF. The CDR3 nucleotides are TGTGCCAGCAGCCAAGATGGGACTGCTAACTATGGCTACACCTTC. V is TRBV3-1 (or the pseudogene TRBV3-2) and J is TRBJ1-2, with a weak D call TRBD1 (5 bases). Per germline, CDR1 LGHDT and CDR2 YNNKEL (reference sequence). V was clipped by 0 bases and J by 0 bases, with 8 bases between them. The CDR3 sequence is 15 residues long.

The J gene is TRBJ2-5, the V gene TRBV5-4; 14 bases agree with TRBD2. With 5 bases clipped from V and 5 bases from J, the junction kept 5 bases outside the gene matches. This CDR3 comprises 15 residues. Germline values: CDR1 SGHNT, CDR2 YYREEE (reference sequence). CDR3 amino acids: CASRQTSGRGETQYF. The CDR3 DNA reads TGTGCCAGCAGGCAGACTAGCGGGAGGGGGGAGACCCAGTACTTC.

The chain links TRBV6-5 to TRBJ2-2; 7 positions match TRBD1. Germline CDR1 and CDR2: MNHEY and SVGAGI. The CDR3 loop spans 14 amino acids. V dropped 5 bases and J dropped 6; count of bases not matched to a gene: 6. CDR3 in amino acids: CASSLRDRSGELFF. The CDR3 DNA is TGTGCCAGCAGTCTCCGGGACAGATCCGGGGAGCTGTTTTTT.

This clone came up once. Here the CDR3 DNA reads TGTGCCAGCAGCAAGACCCAGGGGGCTGGGAACAATGAGCAGTTCTTC. Encoded protein: CASSKTQGAGNNEQFF. This sequence joins TRBV5-5 and TRBJ2-1, with TRBD1 identical over 8 bases. In germline, CDR1 is SGHKS, CDR2 YYEKEE (reference sequence). This CDR3 contains 16 residues. V trimming: 4 bases; J trimming: 5 bases; junction bases outside the gene matches: 11.

The rearrangement links TRBV28 to TRBJ2-7; weak D call: TRBD2 (6 bases). CDR1 and CDR2 (germline): MDHEN, SYDVKM. The V end was cut by 6 bases, the J end by 7 bases, with 16 bases between. This CDR3 region has 13 residues. CDR3 loop: CASSSGGVLEQYF. CDR3 DNA sequence: TGTGCCAGCAGCTCCGGAGGGGTGCTTGAGCAGTACTTC.